This TCR beta chain was sequenced in a study of cytomegalovirus exposure and HLA in healthy donors. This PCR relied on a set of 60 Vbeta primers and 13 Jbeta primers. Clones were read by immunoSEQ multiplex PCR, and TCRdb kept only the in-frame ones, dropping some. The sample includes about 160,000 clones, about four fifths of them seen just once. This clone was observed once. The TCR comes from a girl aged 10 to 17 in good health and CMV-seropositive. Sequences were obtained from PBMCs.

CDR3 loop: CASSPGLSGADTQYF. The CDR3 bases are TGTGCCAGCAGTCCAGGGCTGAGTGGGGCAGATACGCAGTATTTT. V is TRBV6-5 and J is TRBJ2-3; D is possibly TRBD1 (5 bases). Deletions cut 5 bases from V and 4 bases from J, with 16 bases between. The germline gives CDR1 MNHEY, CDR2 SVGAGI. CDR3 size: 15 residues.